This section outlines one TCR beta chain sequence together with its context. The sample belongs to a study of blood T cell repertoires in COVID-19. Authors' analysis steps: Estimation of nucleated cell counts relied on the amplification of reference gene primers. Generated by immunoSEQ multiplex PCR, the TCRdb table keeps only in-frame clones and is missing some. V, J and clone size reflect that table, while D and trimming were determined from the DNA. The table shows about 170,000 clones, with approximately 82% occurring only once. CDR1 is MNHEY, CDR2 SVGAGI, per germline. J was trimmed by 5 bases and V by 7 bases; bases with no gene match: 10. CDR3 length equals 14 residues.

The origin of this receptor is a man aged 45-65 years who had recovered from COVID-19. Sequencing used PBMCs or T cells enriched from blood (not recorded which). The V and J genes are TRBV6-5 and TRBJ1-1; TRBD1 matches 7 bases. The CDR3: CASTRGPRGTEAFF. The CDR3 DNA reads TGTGCCAGCACACGGGGCCCCAGGGGGACTGAAGCTTTCTTT.